Given below is one TCR beta chain in context. Its antigen is not yet known. No base qualities exist here, and no much larger clone lies one base off it. This record comes from a study of blood T cell repertoires in COVID-19 (dated by TCRdb to 2018 to 2021). As for the study more broadly: The collaborator samples originated in the United States, Italy and Spain and spanned the acute and convalescent phases of COVID-19. The material from the prospective study consisted of cDNA or gDNA derived from T cells, B-cell-depleted T cells, or PBMCs. The dataset comprised deeply sampled blood TCRbeta repertoires from subjects exposed to, actively infected with, or recovered from COVID-19. The repertoires were made available in a free public database intended to serve as a resource for research on the immune response to SARS-CoV-2. The samples were drawn from the first 160 participants of the ongoing ImmuneRACE study and from 950 to 1,500 subjects provided by 6 global collaborators. Where available, HLA class I and class II types were obtained from metadata supplied by the sample provider rather than from assay-based typing. A de-identified subject ID, COVID-19 status, age in years and sex were almost always included in the sample metadata. The investigation overall reported the following: The quantity of clinical and demographic metadata differed by source and by participant and was supplied without curation.

The collaborating institutions used their own protocols to collect whole blood in K2EDTA tubes. For TCRbeta analysis, collaborators shipped samples in one of three forms: frozen whole blood, isolated PBMCs, or DNA extracted from either of those sample types. The germline V end is reduced by 7 bases and the J end by 0 bases; junction bases left unmatched: 15. The CDR3, from cysteine to phenylalanine, totals 17 residues. Here the CDR3 DNA is all that survives: 51 bases in frame from base 1. TCRbeta CDR3 regions were amplified from genomic DNA by means of the immunoSEQ Assay, a bias-controlled multiplex PCR. Per the authors' processing: Within the assay, amplification of reference gene primers was used to estimate how many nucleated cells each sample contained. Sequence reads were collapsed and filtered to measure the absolute abundance of every unique TCRbeta CDR3 rearrangement. For each sample, productive Simpson clonality was calculated by taking the square root of Simpson's diversity index across productive rearrangements. In TCRdb, the immuneACCESS table is reduced to in-frame sequences with V and J assigned. These tables do not hold every clone; where another copy was compared, an unresolved V gene accounts for under half, and the others remain unexplained. The D gene and trimming were derived from the DNA, and the V and J assignments and clone size from that table. Here the sample has some 120,000 clones; over 75% occur a single time. In total, the top ten clones hold about 6.2% of the sample.

The TCR originated in a man at least 80 years old with active or convalescent COVID-19. Sequenced input: peripheral blood. The chain joins TRBV6-7 to TRBJ2-7, with TRBD2 identical over 7 junction bases. TRBV6-7 is noted as an ORF with a role that remains uncertain. The sequenced DNA: TGTGCCAGCATTCCGCTGACTGGACTAGGAAGCTCCTACGAGCAGTACTTC. Its amino acids are CASIPLTGLGSSYEQYF.